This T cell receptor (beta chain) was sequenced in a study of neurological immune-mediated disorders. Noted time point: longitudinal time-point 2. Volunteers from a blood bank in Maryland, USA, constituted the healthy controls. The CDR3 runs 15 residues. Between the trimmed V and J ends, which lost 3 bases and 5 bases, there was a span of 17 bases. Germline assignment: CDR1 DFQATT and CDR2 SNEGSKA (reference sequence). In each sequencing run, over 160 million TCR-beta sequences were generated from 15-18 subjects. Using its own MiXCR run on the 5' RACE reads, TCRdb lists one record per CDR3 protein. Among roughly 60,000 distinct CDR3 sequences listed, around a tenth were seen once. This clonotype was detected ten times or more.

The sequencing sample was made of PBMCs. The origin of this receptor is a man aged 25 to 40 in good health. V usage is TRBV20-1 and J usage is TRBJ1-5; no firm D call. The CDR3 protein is CSASAPGRWDQPQHF. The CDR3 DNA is TGCAGTGCTAGCGCCCCGGGTCGATGGGATCAGCCCCAGCATTTT.